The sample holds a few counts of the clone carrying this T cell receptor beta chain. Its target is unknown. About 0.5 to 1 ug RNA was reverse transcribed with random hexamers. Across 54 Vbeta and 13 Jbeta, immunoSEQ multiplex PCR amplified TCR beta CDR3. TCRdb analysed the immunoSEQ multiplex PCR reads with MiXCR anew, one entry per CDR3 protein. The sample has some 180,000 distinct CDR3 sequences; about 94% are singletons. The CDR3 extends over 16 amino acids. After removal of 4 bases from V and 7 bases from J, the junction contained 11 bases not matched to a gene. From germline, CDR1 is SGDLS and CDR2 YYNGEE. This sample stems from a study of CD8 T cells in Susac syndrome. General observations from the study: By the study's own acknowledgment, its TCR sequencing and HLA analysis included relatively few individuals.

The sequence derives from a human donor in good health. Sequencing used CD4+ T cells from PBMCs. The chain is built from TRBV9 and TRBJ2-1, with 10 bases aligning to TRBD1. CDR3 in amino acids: CASSPRDRGSRNEQFF. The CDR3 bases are TGTGCCAGCAGCCCCAGGGACAGGGGATCAAGGAATGAGCAGTTCTTC.